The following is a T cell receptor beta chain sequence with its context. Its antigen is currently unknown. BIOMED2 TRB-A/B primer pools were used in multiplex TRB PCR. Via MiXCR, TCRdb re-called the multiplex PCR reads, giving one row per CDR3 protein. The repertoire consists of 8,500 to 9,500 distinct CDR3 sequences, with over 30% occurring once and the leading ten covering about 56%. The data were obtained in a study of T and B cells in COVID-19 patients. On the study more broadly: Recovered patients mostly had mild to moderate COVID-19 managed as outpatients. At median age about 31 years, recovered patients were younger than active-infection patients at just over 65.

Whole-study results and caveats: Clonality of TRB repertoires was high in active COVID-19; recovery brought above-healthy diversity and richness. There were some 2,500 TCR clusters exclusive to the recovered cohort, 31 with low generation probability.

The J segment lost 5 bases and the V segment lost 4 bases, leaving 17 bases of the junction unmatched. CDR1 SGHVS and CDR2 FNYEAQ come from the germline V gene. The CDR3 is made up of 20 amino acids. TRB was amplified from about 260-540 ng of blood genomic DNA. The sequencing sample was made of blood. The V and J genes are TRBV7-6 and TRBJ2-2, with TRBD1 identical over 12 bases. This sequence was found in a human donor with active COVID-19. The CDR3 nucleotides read TGTGCCAGCAGCTCTTGGCGATCCGGGACAGGGGGCGCAACTACCGGGGAGCTGTTTTTT. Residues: CASSSWRSGTGGATTGELFF.